This T cell receptor (beta chain) was obtained from a study of identical twins. TCRdb re-called the 5' RACE reads through MiXCR, storing one row per CDR3 protein. The sample holds roughly 1.6 million distinct CDR3 sequences, about 30% seen once. CDR1 is SQVTM and CDR2 is ANQGSEA in the germline V gene. Trimming left V 0 bases short and J 3 bases short, with 15 bases between. There are 16 residues in the CDR3. Overall study results and limits: Monozygotic twins shared more out-of-frame TCR alpha than recombination models predicted.

Concerning this clonotype: Its antigen is unidentified.

What was sequenced was cord blood. The V gene is TRBV29-1, the J gene TRBJ2-1, with D tentatively TRBD1 (5 bases). This receptor was identified in a newborn girl in good health. CDR3 in amino acids: CSVEDLDGHDYNEQFF. CDR3 DNA: TGCAGCGTTGAAGATCTGGATGGACATGACTACAATGAGCAGTTCTTC.